These 10 T cell receptor beta chains were all obtained from the same sample, sequenced in a study of blood T cell repertoires in COVID-19. Produced via immunoSEQ multiplex PCR; TCRdb's table is partial and in-frame only. The table lists around 200,000 clones, 88% of them singletons. The sample comprised peripheral blood. Receptor source: a man aged 30-40 years with acute or convalescent COVID-19.

This clone was observed a handful of times. The chain carries TRBV5-4 and TRBJ1-6; TRBD1 is a possible D gene (6 bases). Trimming removed 5 bases at V and 9 bases at J, with 18 bases between. CDR1 and CDR2 (germline): SGHNT, YYREEE (reference sequence). The CDR3 is 15 amino acids. CDR3 region: CASSTGRGEGSPLHF. Here the CDR3 DNA reads TGTGCCAGCAGTACAGGGAGGGGTGAGGGTTCACCCCTCCACTTT. Together with reference TRBV5-4 and TRBJ1-6, the CDR3 gives the full variable domain: ETGVTQSPTHLIKTRGQQVTLRCSSQSGHNTVSWYQQALGQGPQFIFQYYREEENGRGNFPPRFSGLQFPNYSSELNVNALELDDSALYLCASSTGRGEGSPLHFGNGTRLTVT.

This clone has a single count. The chain is built from TRBV5-1 and TRBJ1-2, with 8 bases aligning to TRBD1. The germline V gene has CDR1 SGHRS and CDR2 YFSETQ. J gave up 7 bases and V 2 bases, and 4 bases lay outside the gene matches. The CDR3 loop spans 13 amino acids. The DNA for the CDR3 is TGCGCCAGCAGCTTAGGACAGGGCGGTGGCTACACCTTC. Encoded protein: CASSLGQGGGYTF.

The gene calls are TRBV20-1 and TRBJ1-4, with D perhaps TRBD1 (5 bases). The CDR3 is made up of 13 amino acids. In germline, CDR1 is DFQATT, CDR2 SNEGSKA (reference sequence). V lost 3 bases to trimming and J lost 7 bases, with 12 bases between them. The CDR3 DNA sequence: TGCAGTGCTAGTGTCCGGGGGGGTGAAAAACTGTTTTTT. Protein: CSASVRGGEKLFF.

V usage is TRBV10-2 and J usage is TRBJ2-3; D not resolved. Germline loops: CDR1 WSHSY, CDR2 SAAADI. Trimming removed 10 bases at V and 0 bases at J, with 11 bases between. The CDR3 has 13 residues. The CDR3 region has the DNA TGCGCCACAAGGAGACCTAGCACAGATACGCAGTATTTT. Translation: CATRRPSTDTQYF.

This clone was detected only once. The chain couples TRBV28 to TRBJ1-2; the D is unclear. Looked up from germline, CDR1 is MDHEN and CDR2 is SYDVKM. The CDR3 has 12 residues. V lost 11 bases and J 8 bases, leaving 18 bases between the germline ends. CDR3 residues: CAGGPLGRGYTF. The CDR3 region has the DNA TGTGCCGGAGGGCCCCTGGGTAGGGGCTACACCTTC.

The V call is TRBV29-1, the J call TRBJ2-1; 12 bases are shared with TRBD2. The CDR3 sequence is 15 residues long. V dropped 4 bases and J dropped 5; count of bases not matched to a gene: 6. The germline V gene encodes CDR1 SQVTM and CDR2 ANQGSEA. The CDR3: CSVARGLAGNNEQFF. CDR3 DNA: TGCAGCGTTGCTAGAGGACTAGCGGGGAACAATGAGCAGTTCTTC.

This clone is a singleton in its sample. This chain links TRBV15 with TRBJ2-5; D may be TRBD2 (6 bases). The CDR3 loop spans 17 amino acids. The germline V and J ends were trimmed by 1 base and 0 bases, with 15 bases remaining between them. Germline CDR1 reads LNHNV; CDR2 reads YYDKDF (reference sequence). CDR3 sequence: CATSRAGTGLYQETQYF. The DNA for the CDR3 is TGTGCCACCAGCAGAGCGGGGACTGGACTGTACCAAGAGACCCAGTACTTC.

The chain uses TRBV6-5 and TRBJ1-1; 7 positions agree with TRBD1. With V trimmed by 6 bases and J by 2 bases, 9 bases remained unmatched. Germline-derived CDR1 and CDR2 are MNHEY and SVGAGI. The CDR3 is 15 amino acids. CDR3 sequence: CASSLSGGHNTEAFF. The CDR3 DNA reads as TGTGCCAGCAGCCTATCAGGGGGACACAACACTGAAGCTTTCTTT.

V usage is TRBV7-3 and J usage is TRBJ2-1; the D gene is possibly TRBD2 (6 bases). The CDR3 runs to 16 residues. Germline loops: CDR1 SGHTA, CDR2 FQGTGA. Trimming shortened V by 2 bases and J by 1 base, and 12 bases separated the two germline ends. The CDR3 coding sequence is TGTGCCAGCAGCTTATGGGGCGCGGGATCCTACAATGAGCAGTTCTTC. Amino acid sequence: CASSLWGAGSYNEQFF.

The chain joins TRBV11-1 to TRBJ2-7; 7 positions agree with TRBD1. Germline V gives CDR1 SGHAT, CDR2 FQDESV (reference sequence). CDR3 length: 15 amino acids. Unmatched junction bases numbered 9, after V lost 4 bases and J lost 3 bases. For the CDR3, the DNA is TGTGCCAGCAGCTCCACCTGGGACAGCCGCTACGAGCAGTACTTC. Its protein product is CASSSTWDSRYEQYF. The complete variable domain, with remaining parts taken from reference TRBV11-1 and TRBJ2-7, reads EAEVAQSPRYKITEKSQAVAFWCDPISGHATLYWYRQILGQGPELLVQFQDESVVDDSQLPKDRFSAERLKGVDSTLKIQPAELGDSAMYLCASSSTWDSRYEQYFGPGTRLTVT.